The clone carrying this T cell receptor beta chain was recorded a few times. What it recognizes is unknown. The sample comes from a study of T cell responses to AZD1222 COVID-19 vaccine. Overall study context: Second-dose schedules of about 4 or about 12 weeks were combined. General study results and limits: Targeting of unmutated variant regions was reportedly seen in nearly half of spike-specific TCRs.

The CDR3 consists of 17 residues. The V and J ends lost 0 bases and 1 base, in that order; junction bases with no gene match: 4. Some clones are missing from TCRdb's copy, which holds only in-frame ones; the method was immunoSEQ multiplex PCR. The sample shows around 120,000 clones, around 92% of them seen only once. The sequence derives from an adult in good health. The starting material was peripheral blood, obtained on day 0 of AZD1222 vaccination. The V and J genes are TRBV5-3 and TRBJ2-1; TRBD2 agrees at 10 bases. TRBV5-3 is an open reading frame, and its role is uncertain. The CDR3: CARSLVSGRTSYNEQFF. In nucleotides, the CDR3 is TGTGCCAGAAGCTTGGTTAGCGGGAGGACTTCCTACAATGAGCAGTTCTTC.